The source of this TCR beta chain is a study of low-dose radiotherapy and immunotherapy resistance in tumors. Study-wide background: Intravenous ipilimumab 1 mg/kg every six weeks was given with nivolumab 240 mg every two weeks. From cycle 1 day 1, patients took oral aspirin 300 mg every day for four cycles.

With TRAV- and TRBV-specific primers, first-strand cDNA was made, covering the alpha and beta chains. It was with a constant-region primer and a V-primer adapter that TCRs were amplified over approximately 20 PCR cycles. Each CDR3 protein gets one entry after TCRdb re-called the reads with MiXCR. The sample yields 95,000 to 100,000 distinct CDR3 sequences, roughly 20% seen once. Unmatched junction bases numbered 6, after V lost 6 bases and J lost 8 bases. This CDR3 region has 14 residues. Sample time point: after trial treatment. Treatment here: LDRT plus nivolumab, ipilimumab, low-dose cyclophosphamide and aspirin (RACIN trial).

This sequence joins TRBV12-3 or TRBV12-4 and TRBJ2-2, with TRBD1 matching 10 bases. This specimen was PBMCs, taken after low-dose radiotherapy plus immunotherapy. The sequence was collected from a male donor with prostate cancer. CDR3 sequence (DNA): TGTGCCAGCAGCCGACAGGGGGCTACGGGGGAGCTGTTTTTT. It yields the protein CASSRQGATGELFF.